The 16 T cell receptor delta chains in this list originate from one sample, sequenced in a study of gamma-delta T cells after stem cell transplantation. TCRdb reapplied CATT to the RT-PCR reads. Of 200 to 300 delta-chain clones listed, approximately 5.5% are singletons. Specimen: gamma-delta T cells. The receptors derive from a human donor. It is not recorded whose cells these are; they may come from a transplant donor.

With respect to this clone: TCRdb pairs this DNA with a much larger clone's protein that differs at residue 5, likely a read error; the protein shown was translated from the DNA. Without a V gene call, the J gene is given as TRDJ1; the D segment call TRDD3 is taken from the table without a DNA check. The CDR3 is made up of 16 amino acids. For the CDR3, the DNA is TGTGCCTGTGACGCCTTAACTGGGGGACACACCGATAAACTCATCTTT. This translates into CACDALTGGHTDKLIF.

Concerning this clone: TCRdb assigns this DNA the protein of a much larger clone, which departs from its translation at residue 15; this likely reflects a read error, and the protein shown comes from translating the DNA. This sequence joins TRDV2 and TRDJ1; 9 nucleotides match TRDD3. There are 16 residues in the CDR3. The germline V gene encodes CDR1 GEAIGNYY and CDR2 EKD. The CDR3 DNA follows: TGTGCCTGTGACGACTTAACTGGGGGACACACCGATAAACTCACCTTT. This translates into CACDDLTGGHTDKLTF.

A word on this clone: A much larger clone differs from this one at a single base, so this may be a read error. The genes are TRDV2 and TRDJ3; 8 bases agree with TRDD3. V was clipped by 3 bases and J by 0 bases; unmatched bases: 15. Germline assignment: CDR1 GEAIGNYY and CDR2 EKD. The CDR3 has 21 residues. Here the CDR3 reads CACDAGNWGSESSWDTRQMFF. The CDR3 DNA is TGTGCCTGTGACGCCGGAAACTGGGGGTCCGAGAGCTCCTGGGACACCCGACAGATGTTTTTC.

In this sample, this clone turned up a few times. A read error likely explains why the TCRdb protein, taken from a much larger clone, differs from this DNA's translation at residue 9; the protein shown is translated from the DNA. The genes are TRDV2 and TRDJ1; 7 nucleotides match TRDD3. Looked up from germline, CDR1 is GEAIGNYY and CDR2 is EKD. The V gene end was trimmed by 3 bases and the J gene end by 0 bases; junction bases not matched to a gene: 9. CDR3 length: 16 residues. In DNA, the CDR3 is TGTGCCTGTGACGACTTAACTGGGGTACACACCGATAAACTCATCTTT. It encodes CACDDLTGVHTDKLIF.

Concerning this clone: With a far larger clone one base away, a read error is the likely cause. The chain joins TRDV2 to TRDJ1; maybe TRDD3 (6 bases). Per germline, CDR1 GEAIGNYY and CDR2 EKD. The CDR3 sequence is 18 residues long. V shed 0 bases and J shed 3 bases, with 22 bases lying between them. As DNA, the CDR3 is TGTGCCTGTGACACCGCAAGAACGCTGGGGATGCTACCCGATAAACTCATCTTT. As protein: CACDTARTLGMLPDKLIF.

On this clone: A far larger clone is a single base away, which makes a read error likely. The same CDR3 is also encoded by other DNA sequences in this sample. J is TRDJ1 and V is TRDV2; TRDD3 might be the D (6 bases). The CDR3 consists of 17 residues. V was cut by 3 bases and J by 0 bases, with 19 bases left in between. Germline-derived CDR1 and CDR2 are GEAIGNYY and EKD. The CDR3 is CACDPVSGEGDTDKLIF. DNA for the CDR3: TGTGCCTGTGACCCTGTGTCTGGGGAGGGCGACACCGATAAACTCATCTTT.

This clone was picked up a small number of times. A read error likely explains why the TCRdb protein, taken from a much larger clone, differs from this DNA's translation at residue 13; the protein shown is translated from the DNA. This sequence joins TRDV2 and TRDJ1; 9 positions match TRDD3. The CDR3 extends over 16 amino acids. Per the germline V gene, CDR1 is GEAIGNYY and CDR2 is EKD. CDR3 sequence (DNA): TGTGCCTGTGACGACTTAACTGGGGGACACACCGATAGACTCATCTTT. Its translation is CACDDLTGGHTDRLIF.

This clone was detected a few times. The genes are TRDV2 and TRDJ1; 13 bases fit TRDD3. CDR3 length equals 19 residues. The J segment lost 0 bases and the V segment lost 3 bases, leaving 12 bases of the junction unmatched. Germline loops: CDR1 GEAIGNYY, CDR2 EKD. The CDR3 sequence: CACDRLLGDTGGHTDKLIF. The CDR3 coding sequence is TGTGCCTGTGACCGGCTACTGGGGGATACGGGGGGCCACACCGATAAACTCATCTTT.

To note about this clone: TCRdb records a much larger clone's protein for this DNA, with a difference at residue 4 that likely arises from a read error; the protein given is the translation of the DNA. For the CDR3, the DNA is TGTGCCTGTATCCCCTTACTGGGGGAGTACACCGATAAACTCATCTTT. Amino acids: CACIPLLGEYTDKLIF. The chain carries TRDV2 and TRDJ1; 9 nucleotides align to TRDD3. V was clipped by 6 bases and J by 0 bases; unmatched bases: 10. The CDR3 has 16 residues. CDR1 and CDR2 (germline): GEAIGNYY, EKD.

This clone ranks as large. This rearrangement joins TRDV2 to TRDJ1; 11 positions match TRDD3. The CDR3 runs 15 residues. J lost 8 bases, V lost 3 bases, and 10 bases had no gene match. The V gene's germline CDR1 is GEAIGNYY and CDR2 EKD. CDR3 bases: TGTGCCTGTGACCACGTGGGGGATACGCGCAACAAACTCATCTTT. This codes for CACDHVGDTRNKLIF.

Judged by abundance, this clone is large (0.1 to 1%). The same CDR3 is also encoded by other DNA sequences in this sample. CDR3: CACDTVTRVTDKLIF. The CDR3 DNA is TGTGCCTGTGACACCGTTACCCGCGTCACCGATAAACTCATCTTT. The chain links TRDV2 to TRDJ1; no firm D call. The germline V gene encodes CDR1 GEAIGNYY and CDR2 EKD. Trimming stripped 0 bases from V and 1 base from J, with 11 bases between. This CDR3 is 15 amino acids long.

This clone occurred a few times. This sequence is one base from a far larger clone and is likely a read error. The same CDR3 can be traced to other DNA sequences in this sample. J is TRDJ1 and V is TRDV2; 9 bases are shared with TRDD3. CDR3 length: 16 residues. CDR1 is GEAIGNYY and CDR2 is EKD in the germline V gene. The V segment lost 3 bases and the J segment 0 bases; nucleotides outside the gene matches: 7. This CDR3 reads CACDDLTGGHTDKLIF. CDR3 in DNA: TGTGCCTGTGACGATTTAACTGGGGGACACACCGATAAACTCATCTTT.

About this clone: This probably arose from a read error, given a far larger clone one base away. The CDR3 reads CACDTVSGEGFSRDTRQMFF. The CDR3 DNA reads TGTGCCTGTGACACCGTGTCCGGGGAGGGATTCTCCCGGGACACCCGACAGATGTTTTTC. V and J are TRDV2 and TRDJ3; possible D gene TRDD3, 5 bases. The CDR3 contains 20 residues. Germline CDR1 is GEAIGNYY and CDR2 is EKD.

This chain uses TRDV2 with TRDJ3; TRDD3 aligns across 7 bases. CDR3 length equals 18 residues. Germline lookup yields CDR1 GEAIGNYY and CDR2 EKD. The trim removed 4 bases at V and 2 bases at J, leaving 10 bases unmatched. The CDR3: CACDSGGYGTWDTRQMFF. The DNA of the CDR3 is TGTGCCTGTGATAGTGGTGGATACGGAACCTGGGACACCCGACAGATGTTTTTC.

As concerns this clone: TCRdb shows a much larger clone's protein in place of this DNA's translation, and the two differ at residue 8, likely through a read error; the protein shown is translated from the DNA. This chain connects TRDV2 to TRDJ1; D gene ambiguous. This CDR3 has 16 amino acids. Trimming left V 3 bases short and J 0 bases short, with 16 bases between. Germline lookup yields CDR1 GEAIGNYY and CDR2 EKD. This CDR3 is CACDDLTEGHTDKLIF. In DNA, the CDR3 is TGTGCCTGTGACGACTTAACTGAGGGACACACCGATAAACTCATCTTT.

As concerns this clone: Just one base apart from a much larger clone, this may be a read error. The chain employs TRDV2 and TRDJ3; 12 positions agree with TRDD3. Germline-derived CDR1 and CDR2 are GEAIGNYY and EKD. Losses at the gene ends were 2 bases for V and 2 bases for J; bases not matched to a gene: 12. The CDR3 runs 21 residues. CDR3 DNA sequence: TGTGCCTGTGACATTCTACTGGGGGATACTACCAGCACCTGGGACACCCGACAGATGTTTTTC. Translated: CACDILLGDTTSTWDTRQMFF.